This is a list of T cell receptor beta chains from one sample in a study of CD8 T cells in Susac syndrome. TCRdb re-analysed the immunoSEQ multiplex PCR reads in MiXCR, keeping a single row per CDR3 protein. The profile shows 150,000 to 200,000 distinct CDR3 sequences, around 94% of them singletons. Sequencing was carried out using CD4+ T cells from PBMCs. These receptors were taken from a human donor in good health. The CDR3 runs from the conserved cysteine through the conserved F or W. The D gene is left open where the match is weak. Clone size is stated in some rows and not others, as once, few, many or a class when expanded.

size	V	D	J	DNA	CDR3
.	TRBV5-1	TRBD1	TRBJ2-3	TGCGCCAGCAGCCCGGGACAGGCCACAGATACGCAGTATTTT	CASSPGQATDTQYF
once	TRBV3-1	.	TRBJ2-1	TGTGCCAGCAGCCAAGTGCCCGGGGGTGAGCAGTTCTTC	CASSQVPGGEQFF
.	TRBV15	.	TRBJ2-3	TGTGCCACCAGTACCCCTTTCGGCGTGGGGCCGGGAGATACGCAGTATTTT	CATSTPFGVGPGDTQYF
.	TRBV13	.	TRBJ1-2	TGTGCCAGCAGCCGAGGAGACGGCTACACCTTC	CASSRGDGYTF
.	TRBV20-1	TRBD1	TRBJ2-5	TGCAGTGCTAGAAGACAGGGGGGAGAGACCCAGTACTTC	CSARRQGGETQYF
once	TRBV18	.	TRBJ2-5	TGTGCCAGCTCACCAGGGGCTCAGAGAGAGACCCAGTACTTC	CASSPGAQRETQYF
.	TRBV30	.	TRBJ1-5	TGTGCCTGGAGCGGTCCCTCTCCCCTAGGAGTGGGTCAGCCCCAGCATTTT	CAWSGPSPLGVGQPQHF
.	TRBV9	.	TRBJ2-2	TGTGCCAGCAGCGTAGTAAACGGGGAGCTGTTTTTT	CASSVVNGELFF
.	TRBV7-2	.	TRBJ2-7	TGTGCCAGCAGTCGGGACCCCGACTACGAGCAGTACTTC	CASSRDPDYEQYF
.	TRBV6-6	TRBD2	TRBJ2-7	TGTGCCAGCAGTTACTCTGGGCGGGGGGGCCTCGAGCAGTACTTC	CASSYSGRGGLEQYF
few	TRBV12-3/TRBV12-4	.	TRBJ1-6	TGTGCCAGCAGTTTAGTGGGTAGCAATTCACCCCTCCACTTT	CASSLVGSNSPLHF
.	TRBV14	.	TRBJ1-6	TGTGCCAGCAGAACAGGGCAGTGGAATTCACCCCTCCACTTT	CASRTGQWNSPLHF
.	TRBV12-3/TRBV12-4	.	TRBJ2-1	TGTGCCAGCAGTTTAACCCTGAATGAGCAGTTCTTC	CASSLTLNEQFF
once	TRBV28	TRBD2	TRBJ2-3	TGTGCCAGCAGTGAGACGGGACTAACAGATACGCAGTATTTT	CASSETGLTDTQYF
.	TRBV6-2/TRBV6-3	.	TRBJ1-2	TGTGCCAGCGGTTGGGAGTATGGCTACACCTTC	CASGWEYGYTF
.	TRBV24-1	.	TRBJ2-6	TGTGCCACCAGTGACGCTCGAGGTGGCAGGGGCCGCTCTGGGGCCAACGTCCTGACTTTC	CATSDARGGRGRSGANVLTF
.	TRBV6-1	.	TRBJ2-1	TGTGCCAGCAGTGATCGGGCGCAGGGTTGGTTCTTC	CASSDRAQGWFF
.	TRBV19	.	TRBJ2-2	TGTGCCAGTAGTATGGGCAGGGCGAACACCGGGGAGCTGTTTTTT	CASSMGRANTGELFF
once	TRBV29-1	.	TRBJ1-2	TGCAGCGTCGAGACACAAACAGGGTTTGGCTACACCTTC	CSVETQTGFGYTF
.	TRBV14	TRBD1	TRBJ2-1	TGTGCCAGCAGCCCACCAGGGAGGACAGGGGTGTACAATGAGCAGTTCTTC	CASSPPGRTGVYNEQFF
.	TRBV2	TRBD2	TRBJ2-7	TGTGCCAGCAGGAAGAGCCAACTAGCGGGGGCCGACGAGCAGTACTTC	CASRKSQLAGADEQYF
.	TRBV7-2	.	TRBJ2-5	TGTGCCAGCAGCCGACAGTGGGGGGACCAAGAGACCCAGTACTTC	CASSRQWGDQETQYF
.	TRBV10-3	.	TRBJ2-5	TGTGCCATCAGTGGGGCGGAAAAAGAGACCCAGTACTTC	CAISGAEKETQYF
.	TRBV20-1	.	TRBJ1-5	TGCAGTGCTGGGCGACATTATCTTAGCAATCAGCCCCAGCATTTT	CSAGRHYLSNQPQHF
.	TRBV30	TRBD1	TRBJ1-6	TGTGCCTGGAGTGAGGTTGGACAGGGAGACTCACCCCTCCACTTT	CAWSEVGQGDSPLHF
.	TRBV3-1	.	TRBJ2-5	TGTGCCAGCAGCCAACGAATAGAGACCCAGTACTTC	CASSQRIETQYF